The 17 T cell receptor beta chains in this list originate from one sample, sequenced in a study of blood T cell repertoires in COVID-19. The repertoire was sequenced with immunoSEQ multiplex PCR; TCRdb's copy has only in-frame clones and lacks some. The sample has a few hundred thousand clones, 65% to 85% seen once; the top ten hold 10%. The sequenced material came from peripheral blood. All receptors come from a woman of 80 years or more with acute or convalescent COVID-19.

This CDR3 is CASSTSGQGQPQHF. The CDR3 bases are TGTGCCAGTAGTACCTCGGGACAGGGGCAGCCCCAGCATTTT. V gene TRBV19 combines with J gene TRBJ1-5; 10 nucleotides line up with TRBD1. This CDR3 is 14 amino acids long. In germline, CDR1 is LNHDA, CDR2 SQIVND (reference sequence). V was pared by 4 bases and J by 7 bases, with 4 bases of the junction left unmatched.

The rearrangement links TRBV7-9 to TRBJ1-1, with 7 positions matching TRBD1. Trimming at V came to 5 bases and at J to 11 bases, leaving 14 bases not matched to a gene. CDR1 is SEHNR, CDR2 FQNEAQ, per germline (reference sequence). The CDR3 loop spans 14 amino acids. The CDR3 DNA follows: TGTGCCAGCAGCCGGCCTCTAGGGGGCGCGTCGGCTTTCTTT. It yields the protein CASSRPLGGASAFF.

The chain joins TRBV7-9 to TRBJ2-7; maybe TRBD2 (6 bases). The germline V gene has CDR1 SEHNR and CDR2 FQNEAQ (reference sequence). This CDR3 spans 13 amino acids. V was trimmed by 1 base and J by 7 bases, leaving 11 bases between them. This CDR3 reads CASSLERVGEQYF. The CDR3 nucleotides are TGTGCCAGCAGCTTAGAGCGGGTGGGGGAGCAGTACTTC. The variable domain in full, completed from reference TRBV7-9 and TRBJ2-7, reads DTGVSQNPRHKITKRGQNVTFRCDPISEHNRLYWYRQTLGQGPEFLTYFQNEAQLEKSRLLSDRFSAERPKGSFSTLEIQRTEQGDSAMYLCASSLERVGEQYFGPGTRLTVT.

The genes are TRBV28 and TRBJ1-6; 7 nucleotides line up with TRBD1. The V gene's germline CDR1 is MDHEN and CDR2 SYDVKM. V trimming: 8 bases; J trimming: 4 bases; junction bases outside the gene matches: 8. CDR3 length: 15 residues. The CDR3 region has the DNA TGTGCCAGCCGATCGGACAGGAGTTATAATTCACCCCTCCACTTT. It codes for CASRSDRSYNSPLHF.

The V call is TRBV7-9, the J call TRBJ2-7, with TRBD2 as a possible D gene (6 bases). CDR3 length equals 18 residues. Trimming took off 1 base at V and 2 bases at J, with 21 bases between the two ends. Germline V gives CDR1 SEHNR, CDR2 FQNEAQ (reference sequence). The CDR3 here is CASSLGLLGRGIPYEQYF. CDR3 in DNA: TGTGCCAGCAGCTTAGGCTTGCTAGGGCGGGGTATTCCCTACGAGCAGTACTTC.

CDR3 nucleotide sequence: TGTGCCAGCAGTTTTTCGGGGGAAGAGACCCAGTACTTC. Translation gives CASSFSGEETQYF. The chain joins TRBV12-3 or TRBV12-4 to TRBJ2-5; TRBD2 might be the D (6 bases). This CDR3 region has 13 residues. V shed 3 bases and J shed 3 bases, with 8 bases lying between them.

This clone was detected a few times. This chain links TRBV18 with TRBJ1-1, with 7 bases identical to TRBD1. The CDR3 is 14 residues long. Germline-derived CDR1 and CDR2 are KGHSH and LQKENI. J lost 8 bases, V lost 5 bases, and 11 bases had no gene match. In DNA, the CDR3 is TGTGCCAGCTCATCAGGACAGGCTAACCCCGAAGCTTTCTTT. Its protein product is CASSSGQANPEAFF.

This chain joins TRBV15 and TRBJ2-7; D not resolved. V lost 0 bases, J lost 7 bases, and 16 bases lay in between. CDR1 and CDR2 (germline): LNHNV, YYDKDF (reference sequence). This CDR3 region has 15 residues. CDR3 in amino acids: CATSRERSSATEQYF. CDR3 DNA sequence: TGTGCCACCAGCAGAGAAAGATCTTCCGCTACGGAGCAGTACTTC. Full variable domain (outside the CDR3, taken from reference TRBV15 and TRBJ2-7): DAMVIQNPRYQVTQFGKPVTLSCSQTLNHNVMYWYQQKSSQAPKLLFHYYDKDFNNEADTPDNFQSRRPNTSFCFLDIRSPGLGDTAMYLCATSRERSSATEQYFGPGTRLTVT.

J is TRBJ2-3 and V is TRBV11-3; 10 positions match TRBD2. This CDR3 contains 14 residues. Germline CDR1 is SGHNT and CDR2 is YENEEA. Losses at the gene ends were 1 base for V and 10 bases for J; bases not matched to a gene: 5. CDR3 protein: CASSLGTSGIAQYF. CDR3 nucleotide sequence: TGTGCCAGCAGCTTAGGGACTAGCGGAATAGCGCAGTATTTT.

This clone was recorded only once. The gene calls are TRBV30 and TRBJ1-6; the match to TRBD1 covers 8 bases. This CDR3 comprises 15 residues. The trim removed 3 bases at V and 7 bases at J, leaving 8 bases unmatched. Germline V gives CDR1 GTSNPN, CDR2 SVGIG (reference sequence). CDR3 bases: TGTGCCTGGAGCGGGCAGGGGGCAGGAAATTCACCCCTCCACTTT. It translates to CAWSGQGAGNSPLHF.

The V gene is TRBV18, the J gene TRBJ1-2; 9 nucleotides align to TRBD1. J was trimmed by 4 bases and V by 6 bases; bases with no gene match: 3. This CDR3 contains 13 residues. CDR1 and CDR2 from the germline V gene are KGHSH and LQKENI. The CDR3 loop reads CASSETGGYGYTF. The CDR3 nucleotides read TGTGCCAGCTCGGAGACAGGGGGCTATGGCTACACCTTC.

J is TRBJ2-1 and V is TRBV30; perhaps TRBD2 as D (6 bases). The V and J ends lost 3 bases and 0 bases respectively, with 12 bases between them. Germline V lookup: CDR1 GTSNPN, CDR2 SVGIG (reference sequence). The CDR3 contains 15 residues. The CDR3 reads CAWSRRGSSYNEQFF. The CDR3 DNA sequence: TGTGCCTGGAGCCGGAGGGGTAGCTCCTACAATGAGCAGTTCTTC.

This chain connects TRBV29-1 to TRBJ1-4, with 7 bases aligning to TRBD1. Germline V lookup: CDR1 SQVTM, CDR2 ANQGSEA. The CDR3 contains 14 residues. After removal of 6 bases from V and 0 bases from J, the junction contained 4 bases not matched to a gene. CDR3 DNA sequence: TGCAGCGTAGCACAGGGGACAACTAATGAAAAACTGTTTTTT. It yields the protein CSVAQGTTNEKLFF.

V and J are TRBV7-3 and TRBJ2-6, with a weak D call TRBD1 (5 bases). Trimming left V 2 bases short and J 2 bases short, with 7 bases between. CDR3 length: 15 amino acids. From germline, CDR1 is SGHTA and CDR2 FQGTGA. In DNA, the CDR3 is TGTGCCAGCAGCTTAGGGGCTACTGGGGCCAACGTCCTGACTTTC. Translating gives CASSLGATGANVLTF. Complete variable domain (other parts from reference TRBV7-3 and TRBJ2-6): GAGVSQTPSNKVTEKGKYVELRCDPISGHTALYWYRQSLGQGPEFLIYFQGTGAADDSGLPNDRFFAVRPEGSVSTLKIQRTERGDSAVYLCASSLGATGANVLTFGAGSRLTVL.

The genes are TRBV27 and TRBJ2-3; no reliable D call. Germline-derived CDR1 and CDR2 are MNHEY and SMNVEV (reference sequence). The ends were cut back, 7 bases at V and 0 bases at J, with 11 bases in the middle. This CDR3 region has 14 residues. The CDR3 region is CASTNDWSTDTQYF. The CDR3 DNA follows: TGTGCCAGCACCAATGACTGGAGCACAGATACGCAGTATTTT.

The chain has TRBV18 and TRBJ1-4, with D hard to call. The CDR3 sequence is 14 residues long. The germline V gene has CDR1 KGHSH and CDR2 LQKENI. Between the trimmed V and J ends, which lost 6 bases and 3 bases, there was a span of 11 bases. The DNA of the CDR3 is TGTGCCAGCTCCCCCCGGGATCCTAATGAAAAACTGTTTTTT. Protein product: CASSPRDPNEKLFF. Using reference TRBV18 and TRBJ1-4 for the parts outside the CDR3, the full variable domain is NAGVMQNPRHLVRRRGQEARLRCSPMKGHSHVYWYRQLPEEGLKFMVYLQKENIIDESGMPKERFSAEFPKEGPSILRIQQVVRGDSAAYFCASSPRDPNEKLFFGSGTQLSVL.

Written as DNA, the CDR3 is TGCGCCAGCAGCCAAGAACCTCCAGCGGGGGGCGGTTTCAATGAGCAGTTCTTC. Protein sequence: CASSQEPPAGGGFNEQFF. The V and J genes are TRBV4-3 and TRBJ2-1; TRBD2 agrees at 9 bases. This CDR3 region has 18 residues. V trimming: 0 bases; J trimming: 6 bases; junction bases outside the gene matches: 12. Germline V CDR1 and CDR2: LGHNA, YSLEER.